These T cell receptor beta chains were read from a single sample in a study of blood T cells in healthy people across ages. TCRdb redid the calling of the 5' RACE reads with MiXCR, one entry per CDR3 protein. The sample lists 2 million or so distinct CDR3 sequences, about 50% seen once, with roughly 2% in the top ten. The sequenced sample consisted of blood. These TCRs come from a woman between 40 and 55 years old in good health. Each CDR3 is given with its conserved first and last residue. Fields, in order: CDR3 DNA, CDR3 protein, J gene, clone size, V gene, D gene. A D gene is named only where the DNA matches it firmly. Not all rows give a size; the values are once, few, many and, for expanded clones, a class.

DNA: TGTGCCAGCAGTCATACAGGGACGGGAGAGACCCAGTACTTC; CDR3: CASSHTGTGETQYF; J: TRBJ2-5; size: NA; V: TRBV12-3/TRBV12-4; D: NA
DNA: TGTGCCAGCAGCTTAACTAGCGGGGGGGCCTTAGAGACCCAGTACTTC; CDR3: CASSLTSGGALETQYF; J: TRBJ2-5; size: NA; V: TRBV11-2; D: TRBD2
DNA: TGTGCCAGCAGTGAGGGACAGGACTCGACTTATGGCTACACCTTC; CDR3: CASSEGQDSTYGYTF; J: TRBJ1-2; size: few; V: TRBV25-1; D: TRBD1
DNA: TGTGCCAGCAGTTACTATAGGACATTAGTGGAGTCGAACACTGAAGCTTTCTTT; CDR3: CASSYYRTLVESNTEAFF; J: TRBJ1-1; size: few; V: TRBV6-5; D: NA
DNA: TGTGCCAGCAGTTCGCTTCTAGCGGGGGAGAGCATTCAGTACTTC; CDR3: CASSSLLAGESIQYF; J: TRBJ2-4; size: few; V: TRBV6-6; D: TRBD2
DNA: TGTGCCAGCATCCTCACAGGGCGAGAGACCCAGTACTTC; CDR3: CASILTGRETQYF; J: TRBJ2-5; size: NA; V: TRBV7-9; D: NA
DNA: TGTGCCAGCAGCTTATTCAGGGCTTTCCAAGAGACCCAGTACTTC; CDR3: CASSLFRAFQETQYF; J: TRBJ2-5; size: few; V: TRBV11-2; D: NA
DNA: TGTGCCAGCAGGAGACAGGGTCTATCCTACGAGCAGCACTTC; CDR3: CASRRQGLSYEQHF; J: TRBJ2-7; size: NA; V: TRBV6-1; D: TRBD1
DNA: TGTGCCAGCAGCCCCGAACCGGGACTAGCGGGTTACAATGAGCAGTTCTTC; CDR3: CASSPEPGLAGYNEQFF; J: TRBJ2-1; size: NA; V: TRBV7-9; D: TRBD2
DNA: TGCGCCAGCAGCCAGGACCATCCCACAGTTACGCAGTATTTT; CDR3: CASSQDHPTVTQYF; J: TRBJ2-3; size: NA; V: TRBV4-1; D: NA
DNA: TGTGCCAGCAGCCAATATAATAGCAATCAGCCCCAGCATTTT; CDR3: CASSQYNSNQPQHF; J: TRBJ1-5; size: few; V: TRBV27; D: NA